The 11 T cell receptor beta chains in this list originate from one sample, sequenced in a study of immune cell composition in non-small cell lung cancer. The table came from immunoSEQ multiplex PCR; TCRdb's copy has only in-frame clones and leaves some out. This sample has roughly 11,000 clones, with under 65% found just once. Source material: lung tumor tissue. The receptors were sampled from a human donor with non-small cell lung cancer.

The CDR3: CASSSTGLGYEQYF. In DNA form, the CDR3 reads TGTGCCAGCAGTTCTACGGGACTCGGCTACGAGCAGTACTTC. The chain employs TRBV2 and TRBJ2-7; D might be TRBD2 (6 bases). Germline V gene sequence: CDR1 SNHLY, CDR2 FYNNEI. The CDR3 is made up of 14 amino acids. Trimming removed 5 bases from V and 3 bases from J, with 14 bases in between.

The chain links TRBV15 to TRBJ2-1; 8 bases match TRBD2. V was pared by 2 bases and J by 12 bases, with 6 bases of the junction left unmatched. Germline V gene sequence: CDR1 LNHNV, CDR2 YYDKDF (reference sequence). The CDR3 runs 13 residues. The CDR3 loop is CATSRQSGGGQFF. CDR3 in DNA: TGTGCCACCAGCAGACAAAGCGGGGGCGGGCAGTTCTTC.

This sequence joins TRBV19 and TRBJ2-3, with no clear D. The CDR3 extends over 13 amino acids. Trimming left V 6 bases short and J 0 bases short, with 7 bases between. CDR1 is LNHDA and CDR2 is SQIVND in the germline V gene (reference sequence). CDR3 nucleotides: TGTGCCAGTAGAGATACTAGCACAGATACGCAGTATTTT. Translated, it gives CASRDTSTDTQYF.

V usage is TRBV6-5 and J usage is TRBJ2-1; D not resolved. In germline, CDR1 is MNHEY, CDR2 SVGAGI. The CDR3 length is 15 residues. Trimming pared 2 bases from V and 0 bases from J, leaving 8 bases between. The CDR3 region has the DNA TGTGCCAGCAGTTACGAGCCTTCCTCCTACAATGAGCAGTTCTTC. It specifies CASSYEPSSYNEQFF.

The V and J genes are TRBV29-1 and TRBJ2-1, with D possibly matching TRBD1 (5 bases). The CDR3 length is 12 residues. Germline CDR1 and CDR2: SQVTM and ANQGSEA. Trimming removed 5 bases at V and 4 bases at J, with 9 bases between. The CDR3 coding sequence is TGCAGCGTTTCACAGGATTACAATGAGCAGTTCTTC. Its protein product is CSVSQDYNEQFF.

This clone ranks as large. This chain connects TRBV5-6 to TRBJ2-5; the D gene is possibly TRBD2 (6 bases). Germline V CDR1 and CDR2: SGHDT, YYEEEE. Trimming stripped 2 bases from V and 4 bases from J, with 6 bases between. This CDR3 contains 12 residues. CDR3 sequence (DNA): TGTGCCAGCAGCTTCGGGGGAGAGACCCAGTACTTC. Its protein is CASSFGGETQYF.

The J gene is TRBJ2-7, the V gene TRBV6-6; 14 positions agree with TRBD2. With 7 bases clipped from V and 2 bases from J, the junction kept 7 bases outside the gene matches. This CDR3 contains 16 residues. CDR1 and CDR2 (germline): MNHNY, SVGAGI (reference sequence). CDR3 amino acids: CASIMPGLAGAYEQYF. CDR3 coding DNA: TGTGCCAGCATTATGCCGGGACTAGCGGGGGCCTACGAGCAGTACTTC.

This clone appeared once. J is TRBJ2-5 and V is TRBV5-1; 11 bases match TRBD2. V lost 0 bases and J lost 5; bases outside the gene matches: 6. Germline CDR1 reads SGHRS; CDR2 reads YFSETQ. The CDR3 totals 16 residues. CDR3 region: CASSLAVAGGQETQYF. As DNA, the CDR3 is TGCGCCAGCAGCTTGGCAGTAGCGGGAGGGCAGGAGACCCAGTACTTC.

The chain employs TRBV10-3 and TRBJ1-1; perhaps TRBD1 as D (5 bases). Germline loops: CDR1 ENHRY, CDR2 SYGVKD. V was clipped by 0 bases and J by 4 bases, with 12 bases between them. The CDR3 runs to 15 residues. In DNA, the CDR3 is TGTGCCATCAGTGAGTCGACAGTCTTTGCCACTGAAGCTTTCTTT. It translates to CAISESTVFATEAFF.

V is TRBV6-1 and J is TRBJ2-7; D is unclear. CDR1 is MNHNS, CDR2 SASEGT, per germline. The CDR3 loop spans 13 amino acids. V was trimmed by 8 bases and J by 0 bases, leaving 11 bases between them. CDR3 sequence: CASPDTSSYEQYF. In DNA form, the CDR3 reads TGTGCCAGCCCTGACACAAGCTCCTACGAGCAGTACTTC.

The chain joins TRBV28 to TRBJ1-1; no clear D gene. V lost 6 bases and J 7 bases, leaving 15 bases between the germline ends. This CDR3 spans 13 amino acids. CDR1 and CDR2 (germline): MDHEN, SYDVKM. CDR3 bases: TGTGCCAGCAGAGTTTATTTTACAGTTGAAGCTTTCTTT. This translates into CASRVYFTVEAFF.